The 20 T cell receptor beta chains below come from one sample, sequenced in a study of graft-versus-host responses after intestinal transplantation. The method was immunoSEQ multiplex PCR; TCRdb's version includes in-frame clones alone and lacks a portion of them. The sample yields over 15,000 clones, over 75% seen once. Source: PBMCs, taken approximately 15 weeks after intestinal transplant. All receptors come from a human patient who received an intestinal transplant, so some T cells may come from the graft donor.

V is TRBV29-1 and J is TRBJ1-2; 8 bases align to TRBD1. Germline-derived CDR1 and CDR2 are SQVTM and ANQGSEA. This CDR3 is built from 11 residues. The CDR3 nucleotides read TGCGCGACAGGGGAGGAAGAAGGCTACACCTTC. Protein product: CATGEEEGYTF.

The chain carries TRBV21-1 and TRBJ1-2; the listed D gene, TRBD1, was not tested against the DNA. TRBV21-1 is a recognized pseudogene. The CDR3 is 15 amino acids. CDR3 nucleotide sequence: TGTGCCAGCACCTTTGGGAGACGGGACAGCAATGGCTACACCTTC. Translation: CASTFGRRDSNGYTF.

This clone has only a few counts. J is TRBJ2-7 and V is TRBV7-2; a weak D match, TRBD2 (5 bases). This CDR3 comprises 17 residues. In germline, CDR1 is SGHTA, CDR2 FQGNSA. Trimming shortened V by 0 bases and J by 0 bases, and 15 bases separated the two germline ends. CDR3 sequence reads: CASSLASVGGRSYEQYF. CDR3 sequence (DNA): TGTGCCAGCAGCTTAGCGAGCGTTGGAGGTCGCTCCTACGAGCAGTACTTC.

The chain links TRBV7-9 to TRBJ2-7, with D perhaps matching TRBD1 (5 bases). The V end was cut by 5 bases, the J end by 0 bases, with 8 bases between. The CDR3 runs to 13 residues. Germline V lookup: CDR1 SEHNR, CDR2 FQNEAQ (reference sequence). The CDR3 DNA reads as TGTGCCAGCAGCGAAGGGGCCTCCTACGAGCAGTACTTC. Translating it yields CASSEGASYEQYF.

This sequence joins TRBV28 and TRBJ2-1, with a possible D match to TRBD2 (5 bases). Germline CDR1 and CDR2: MDHEN and SYDVKM. V lost 6 bases, J lost 6 bases, and 15 bases lay in between. The CDR3 has 14 amino acids. The DNA of the CDR3 is TGTGCCAGCAGCCTGCTTGATCGGGGCAATGAGCAGTTCTTC. It translates to CASSLLDRGNEQFF.

Only a few counts were recorded for this clone. The rearrangement joins TRBV4-1 to TRBJ2-7; 8 bases agree with TRBD2. V dropped 4 bases and J dropped 3; count of bases not matched to a gene: 2. Germline V gene sequence: CDR1 MGHRA, CDR2 YSYEKL. CDR3 length: 13 amino acids. DNA for the CDR3: TGCGCCAGCAGCCCGGGAGGGGGCTACGAGCAGTACTTC. Translated: CASSPGGGYEQYF.

V usage is TRBV4-1 and J usage is TRBJ2-7, with D unresolved. V shed 1 base and J shed 2 bases, with 9 bases lying between them. The germline V gene has CDR1 MGHRA and CDR2 YSYEKL. There are 14 residues in the CDR3. CDR3 protein: CASSQVISTYEQYF. The CDR3 region has the DNA TGCGCCAGCAGCCAAGTGATCTCTACCTACGAGCAGTACTTC.

V and J are TRBV9 and TRBJ1-4; D is ambiguous. CDR1 and CDR2 from the germline V gene are SGDLS and YYNGEE. Trimming cost V 3 bases and J 0 bases, with 9 bases left between them. CDR3 length equals 15 residues. CDR3 residues: CASSAELATNEKLFF. CDR3 DNA sequence: TGTGCCAGCAGCGCAGAATTAGCAACTAATGAAAAACTGTTTTTT. The full variable domain, rest sourced from reference TRBV9 and TRBJ1-4, is DSGVTQTPKHLITATGQRVTLRCSPRSGDLSVYWYQQSLDQGLQFLIQYYNGEERAKGNILERFSAQQFPDLHSELNLSSLELGDSALYFCASSAELATNEKLFFGSGTQLSVL.

V is TRBV14 and J is TRBJ2-1; a weak D match, TRBD2 (5 bases). With 9 bases removed from V and 0 bases from J, the gap between germline ends came to 12 bases. The CDR3 length is 14 residues. Per the germline V gene, CDR1 is SGHDN and CDR2 is FVKESK. In DNA, the CDR3 is TGTGCCAGTTCAGACTACAGCTCCTACAATGAGCAGTTCTTC. Translation gives CASSDYSSYNEQFF. The full variable domain, in which reference TRBV14 and TRBJ2-1 provide the parts outside the CDR3, is EAGVTQFPSHSVIEKGQTVTLRCDPISGHDNLYWYRRVMGKEIKFLLHFVKESKQDESGMPNNRFLAERTGGTYSTLKVQPAELEDSGVYFCASSDYSSYNEQFFGPGTRLTVL.

The rearrangement uses TRBV5-1 and TRBJ1-6; 9 bases are shared with TRBD1. Germline V lookup: CDR1 SGHRS, CDR2 YFSETQ. The CDR3 length is 18 residues. V lost 0 bases and J lost 7; bases outside the gene matches: 11. The CDR3 nucleotides are TGCGCCAGCAGCTTGGTTTGGACAGGGGCCCGGGAGAATTCACCCCTCCACTTT. It is translated as CASSLVWTGARENSPLHF.

This chain connects TRBV5-4 to TRBJ2-7; TRBD1 agrees at 11 bases. Trimming cost V 4 bases and J 3 bases; bases outside gene matches: 12. CDR3 length equals 17 residues. Germline CDR1 reads SGHNT; CDR2 reads YYREEE (reference sequence). DNA of the CDR3: TGTGCCAGCAGCACCGGGACAGGGGGTAGGATAAACTACGAGCAGTACTTC. This gives the protein CASSTGTGGRINYEQYF.

This CDR3 reads CASSGSLYNEQFF. CDR3 coding DNA: TGTGCCAGCAGCGGGAGCCTCTACAATGAGCAGTTCTTC. The gene calls are TRBV21-1 and TRBJ2-1; the table's D call, TRBD2, has no DNA check behind it. TRBV21-1 is reported as a pseudogene. This CDR3 comprises 13 residues.

CDR3 nucleotide sequence: TGTGCCAGCAGTGAATGGGGACAGGGTTCCTACGAGCAGTACTTC. The encoded protein is CASSEWGQGSYEQYF. The V and J genes are TRBV25-1 and TRBJ2-7; 9 bases align to TRBD1. Germline V CDR1 and CDR2: MGHDK, SYGVNS. The trim removed 1 base at V and 1 base at J, leaving 2 bases unmatched. This CDR3 spans 15 amino acids.

The chain employs TRBV7-8 and TRBJ2-7; 7 positions match TRBD2. Germline V CDR1 and CDR2: SGHVS, FQNEAQ. The ends lost 3 bases at V and 6 bases at J; junction bases unmatched: 2. CDR3 length: 12 amino acids. This CDR3 is CASSLGGSEQYF. As DNA, the CDR3 is TGTGCCAGCAGCTTGGGGGGGAGCGAGCAGTACTTC.

The chain couples TRBV11-2 to TRBJ1-1, with 7 bases identical to TRBD1. Germline V gene sequence: CDR1 SGHAT, CDR2 FQNNGV. The J segment lost 9 bases and the V segment lost 1 base, leaving 5 bases of the junction unmatched. CDR3 length: 13 amino acids. The CDR3 nucleotides read TGTGCCAGCAGCTTAGCCGGGACAGCACAAGCTTTCTTT. It yields the protein CASSLAGTAQAFF.

This rearrangement joins TRBV4-1 to TRBJ2-1; D ambiguous. This CDR3 spans 15 amino acids. Germline values: CDR1 MGHRA, CDR2 YSYEKL. The V end lost 1 base, the J end lost 3 bases, and 10 bases lay between the germline ends. In nucleotides, the CDR3 is TGCGCCAGCAGCCAAGTGATTGGGGACTACAATGAGCAGTTCTTC. Residues: CASSQVIGDYNEQFF.

The chain carries TRBV27 and TRBJ2-7; D unresolved. V was cut by 6 bases and J by 7 bases, with 22 bases left in between. This CDR3 has 15 residues. Germline values: CDR1 MNHEY, CDR2 SMNVEV (reference sequence). CDR3 bases: TGTGCCAGCAGCTCAATTTTTCGGCCGCCCGGTGAGCAGTACTTC. Residues: CASSSIFRPPGEQYF.

The chain carries TRBV7-6 and TRBJ2-1; D gene ambiguous. CDR3 length: 15 amino acids. The germline V and J ends were trimmed by 0 bases and 2 bases, with 8 bases remaining between them. Germline V CDR1 and CDR2: SGHVS, FNYEAQ. CDR3 DNA sequence: TGTGCCAGCAGCTTAGCCGCTAAAGCCTACAATGAGCAGTTCTTC. It codes for CASSLAAKAYNEQFF. Complete variable domain (other parts from reference TRBV7-6 and TRBJ2-1): GAGVSQSPRYKVTKRGQDVALRCDPISGHVSLYWYRQALGQGPEFLTYFNYEAQQDKSGLPNDRFSAERPEGSISTLTIQRTEQRDSAMYRCASSLAAKAYNEQFFGPGTRLTVL.

The chain joins TRBV7-3 to TRBJ1-1, with unresolved D. The ends were cut back, 5 bases at V and 6 bases at J, with 13 bases in the middle. Per the germline V gene, CDR1 is SGHTA and CDR2 is FQGTGA. The CDR3 runs to 13 residues. This chain's CDR3 is CASSHPPPAEAFF. The CDR3 coding sequence is TGTGCCAGCAGCCATCCGCCTCCGGCTGAAGCTTTCTTT.

This clone was counted a single time. The chain links TRBV7-3 to TRBJ1-3, with D unclear. Between the trimmed V and J ends, which lost 5 bases and 4 bases, there was a span of 9 bases. The germline V gene encodes CDR1 SGHTA and CDR2 FQGTGA. The length of the CDR3 is 13 residues. The DNA of the CDR3 is TGTGCCAGCAGCCTCGGTGGGGGAAACACCATATATTTT. Encoded protein: CASSLGGGNTIYF.